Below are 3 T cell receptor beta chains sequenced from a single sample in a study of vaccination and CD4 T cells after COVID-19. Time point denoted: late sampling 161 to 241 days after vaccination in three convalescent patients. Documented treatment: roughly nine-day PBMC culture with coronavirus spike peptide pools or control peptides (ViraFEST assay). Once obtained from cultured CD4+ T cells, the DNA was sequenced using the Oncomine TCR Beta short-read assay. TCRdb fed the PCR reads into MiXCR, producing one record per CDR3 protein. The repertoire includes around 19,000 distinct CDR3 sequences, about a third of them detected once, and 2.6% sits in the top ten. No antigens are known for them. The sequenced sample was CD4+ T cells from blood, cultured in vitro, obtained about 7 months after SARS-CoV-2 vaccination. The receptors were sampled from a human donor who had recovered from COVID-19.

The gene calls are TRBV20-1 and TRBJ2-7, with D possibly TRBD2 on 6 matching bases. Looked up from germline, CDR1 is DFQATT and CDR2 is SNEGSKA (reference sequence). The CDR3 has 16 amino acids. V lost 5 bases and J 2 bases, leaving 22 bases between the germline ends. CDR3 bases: TGCAGTGCTCAAGATTGGCCAGCGGGTATTACCTACGAGCAGTACTTC. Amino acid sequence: CSAQDWPAGITYEQYF.

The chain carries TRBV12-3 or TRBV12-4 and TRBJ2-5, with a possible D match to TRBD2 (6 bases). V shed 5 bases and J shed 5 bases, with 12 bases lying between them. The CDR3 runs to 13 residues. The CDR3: CASSVTRRETQYF. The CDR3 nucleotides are TGTGCCAGCAGTGTGACTAGAAGGGAGACCCAGTACTTC.

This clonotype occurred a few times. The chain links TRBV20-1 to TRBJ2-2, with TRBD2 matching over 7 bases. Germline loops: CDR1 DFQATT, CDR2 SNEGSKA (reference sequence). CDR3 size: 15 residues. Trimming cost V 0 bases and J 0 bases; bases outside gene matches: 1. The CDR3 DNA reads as TGCAGTGCTAGAGAAGCGGGATCGAACACCGGGGAGCTGTTTTTT. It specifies CSAREAGSNTGELFF.